The 27 T cell receptor beta chains given below trace back to one sample, sequenced in a study of OX40 agonist ivuxolimab in advanced cancers. Data came from immunoSEQ multiplex PCR; TCRdb stores just in-frame clones and leaves some out. The table records around 28,000 clones, more than 75% of them present only once. This material consisted of CD4+ or CD8+ T cells sorted from blood, taken in a trial of the OX40 agonist ivuxolimab. The origin of the receptors is an adult with an advanced solid tumor such as melanoma, head and neck, liver or kidney cancer.

The chain links TRBV4-2 to TRBJ2-7; either TRBD1 or TRBD2 may supply D (5 bases each). Per the germline V gene, CDR1 is LGHNA and CDR2 is YNFKEQ. The CDR3 is 16 residues long. The germline V and J ends were trimmed by 4 bases and 6 bases, with 22 bases remaining between them. CDR3 nucleotide sequence: TGTGCCAGCAGCCTCCCGTTCAGGGCCAGGCGGGTCGAGCAGTACTTC. Protein product: CASSLPFRARRVEQYF.

The chain joins TRBV5-6 to TRBJ2-7, with D hard to call. CDR3 length equals 13 residues. Trimming left V 0 bases short and J 5 bases short, with 9 bases between. Germline lookup yields CDR1 SGHDT and CDR2 YYEEEE. The CDR3 loop reads CASSLVGVHEQYF. The CDR3 DNA follows: TGTGCCAGCAGCTTGGTAGGCGTCCACGAGCAGTACTTC.

The chain is built from TRBV27 and TRBJ2-3; 7 nucleotides align to TRBD1. The CDR3 length is 15 residues. Trimming took 4 bases from V and 1 from J; bases not matched to a gene: 5. CDR1 is MNHEY, CDR2 SMNVEV, per germline (reference sequence). This CDR3 reads CASSSTDRGTDTQYF. For the CDR3, the DNA is TGTGCCAGCAGTTCAACCGACAGGGGCACAGATACGCAGTATTTT.

V gene TRBV27 combines with J gene TRBJ1-1; 8 bases are a match to TRBD1. Trimming at V came to 3 bases and at J to 7 bases, leaving 7 bases not matched to a gene. This CDR3 contains 14 residues. CDR1 and CDR2 from the germline V gene are MNHEY and SMNVEV (reference sequence). This CDR3 reads CASSFHRGGFEAFF. In DNA form, the CDR3 reads TGTGCCAGCAGTTTTCACAGGGGGGGCTTTGAAGCTTTCTTT.

The chain uses TRBV4-1 and TRBJ2-3; 9 bases match TRBD1. The CDR3 is 17 residues long. V lost 1 base, J lost 1 base, and 6 bases stayed unmatched. Germline values: CDR1 MGHRA, CDR2 YSYEKL. CDR3 protein: CASSQVPYRGRTDTQYF. The DNA of the CDR3 is TGCGCCAGCAGCCAAGTCCCCTACAGGGGGCGCACAGATACGCAGTATTTT.

In its sample, this clone ranks as medium-sized (0.01 to 0.1%). The gene calls are TRBV11-2 and TRBJ2-7; 7 positions agree with TRBD1. V gave up 5 bases and J gave up 0 bases; unmatched junction bases: 7. CDR3 length equals 15 residues. The germline CDR1 and CDR2 sequences are SGHAT and FQNNGV. Here the CDR3 reads CASSPHRGPSYEQYF. DNA for the CDR3: TGTGCCAGCAGCCCCCATAGGGGGCCCTCCTACGAGCAGTACTTC.

The gene calls are TRBV4-1 and TRBJ2-7; no reliable D call. V was clipped by 1 base and J by 2 bases, with 9 bases between them. This CDR3 is 14 amino acids long. CDR1 is MGHRA, CDR2 YSYEKL, per germline. This CDR3 reads CASSQGSGPYEQYF. In nucleotides, the CDR3 is TGCGCCAGCAGCCAAGGGTCCGGTCCCTACGAGCAGTACTTC.

The chain uses TRBV28 and TRBJ1-4; weak D call: TRBD1 (5 bases). The CDR3 is made up of 14 amino acids. Looked up from germline, CDR1 is MDHEN and CDR2 is SYDVKM. V was trimmed by 8 bases and J by 8 bases, leaving 18 bases between them. CDR3 protein: CASSLGVEYEKLFF. CDR3 bases: TGTGCCAGCTCCCTGGGGGTGGAATACGAAAAACTGTTTTTT.

The chain employs TRBV28 and TRBJ2-7; 7 positions match TRBD1. This CDR3 spans 16 amino acids. V gave up 2 bases and J gave up 3 bases; unmatched junction bases: 10. Germline CDR1 MDHEN, CDR2 SYDVKM. CDR3 in DNA: TGTGCCAGCAGTTTACGTTGGGACAGCAATATCTACGAGCAGTACTTC. It yields the protein CASSLRWDSNIYEQYF.

The chain employs TRBV28 and TRBJ1-5, with 9 bases fitting TRBD1. There are 16 residues in the CDR3. CDR1 MDHEN and CDR2 SYDVKM come from the germline V gene. Unmatched junction bases numbered 11, after V lost 4 bases and J lost 7 bases. The CDR3, as DNA: TGTGCCAGCAGTTCCCACCCGGGACAGGGTGGGCAGCCCCAGCATTTT. Residues: CASSSHPGQGGQPQHF.

The V and J genes are TRBV7-3 and TRBJ2-1; 7 positions match TRBD2. The CDR3 loop spans 15 amino acids. Germline trimming cut 0 bases from V and 1 base from J; bases unmatched to any gene: 0. Per germline, CDR1 SGHTA and CDR2 FQGTGA. This chain's CDR3 is CASSLTGGSYNEQFF. The CDR3 bases are TGTGCCAGCAGCTTAACGGGGGGGTCCTACAATGAGCAGTTCTTC.

The V gene is TRBV7-3, the J gene TRBJ2-1; perhaps D is TRBD1 or TRBD2 (5 bases each). The CDR3 extends over 14 amino acids. The V gene's germline CDR1 is SGHTA and CDR2 FQGTGA. V shed 3 bases and J shed 6 bases, with 12 bases lying between them. CDR3: CASSFGGGANEQFF. The CDR3 DNA reads as TGTGCCAGCAGCTTCGGTGGGGGAGCCAATGAGCAGTTCTTC.

In regard to this clone: This sample includes further DNA sequences coding for the same CDR3. The gene calls are TRBV13 and TRBJ1-2; 9 bases match TRBD1. V lost 3 bases and J lost 2; bases outside the gene matches: 1. Germline V gives CDR1 PRHDT, CDR2 FYEKMQ (reference sequence). The CDR3 runs 14 residues. Written as DNA, the CDR3 is TGTGCCAGCAGCTTGGACAGGGGAAACTATGGCTACACCTTC. Protein: CASSLDRGNYGYTF.

This CDR3 is CASSVSGQPSSYEQYF. DNA of the CDR3: TGTGCCAGCAGCGTATCAGGACAGCCGAGCTCCTACGAGCAGTACTTC. The chain uses TRBV9 and TRBJ2-7, with D possibly TRBD1 on 6 matching bases. V shed 1 base and J shed 0 bases, with 14 bases lying between them. Germline V lookup: CDR1 SGDLS, CDR2 YYNGEE. The CDR3 consists of 16 residues.

V is TRBV28 and J is TRBJ2-1; maybe TRBD1 (6 bases). The CDR3 is 16 amino acids. Germline CDR1 and CDR2: MDHEN and SYDVKM. With 8 bases removed from V and 8 bases from J, the gap between germline ends came to 25 bases. CDR3 region: CASFPVGQGLEDEQFF. CDR3 coding DNA: TGTGCCAGCTTCCCCGTAGGGCAGGGGCTCGAGGATGAGCAGTTCTTC.

The V gene is TRBV27, the J gene TRBJ2-2; D is ambiguous. The germline CDR1 and CDR2 sequences are MNHEY and SMNVEV (reference sequence). The CDR3 sequence is 15 residues long. V was cut by 4 bases and J by 1 base, with 10 bases left in between. DNA for the CDR3: TGTGCCAGCAGTTCCCGAATAGGGAACACCGGGGAGCTGTTTTTT. It is translated as CASSSRIGNTGELFF.

This clone was counted a single time. V usage is TRBV11-2 and J usage is TRBJ2-3, with 12 bases identical to TRBD2. Germline trimming cut 1 base from V and 8 bases from J; bases unmatched to any gene: 16. Germline V gene lookup returns CDR1 SGHAT and CDR2 FQNNGV. This CDR3 comprises 19 residues. DNA for the CDR3: TGTGCCAGCAGCTTAGCTCTGGTGACTAGCGGGGGATTTTATGTTACGCAGTATTTT. Its protein is CASSLALVTSGGFYVTQYF.

This clone was picked up a small number of times. The chain links TRBV19 to TRBJ2-5; TRBD1 matches 9 bases. The V gene end was trimmed by 4 bases and the J gene end by 2 bases; junction bases not matched to a gene: 5. Germline lookup yields CDR1 LNHDA and CDR2 SQIVND (reference sequence). The length of the CDR3 is 15 residues. CDR3 region: CASSTWGQGQETQYF. DNA for the CDR3: TGTGCCAGTAGTACCTGGGGACAGGGACAAGAGACCCAGTACTTC.

V is TRBV27 and J is TRBJ2-7; 12 nucleotides line up with TRBD2. The CDR3 consists of 15 residues. Germline trimming cut 3 bases from V and 5 bases from J; bases unmatched to any gene: 5. Germline loops: CDR1 MNHEY, CDR2 SMNVEV (reference sequence). Here the CDR3 DNA reads TGTGCCAGCAGTTTTTTGACTAGCGGGAGCAACGAGCAGTACTTC. The encoded protein is CASSFLTSGSNEQYF.

This chain connects TRBV15 to TRBJ2-7; possibly TRBD1 or TRBD2 for D (5 bases each). CDR1 LNHNV and CDR2 YYDKDF come from the germline V gene (reference sequence). V was pared by 3 bases and J by 3 bases, with 12 bases between. The CDR3 has 14 residues. The CDR3 region has the DNA TGTGCCACCAGCAGCCGCTGGGACGGCTACGAGCAGTACTTC. Encoded protein: CATSSRWDGYEQYF.

The chain joins TRBV28 to TRBJ2-1; D gene uncertain. CDR1 and CDR2 from the germline V gene are MDHEN and SYDVKM. This CDR3 spans 13 amino acids. This chain's CDR3 is CASRVRIYNEQFF. Here the CDR3 DNA reads TGTGCGAGTAGGGTGAGGATATACAATGAGCAGTTCTTC.

J is TRBJ2-1 and V is TRBV7-3; D unclear. V lost 1 base, J lost 15 bases, and 13 bases lay in between. The CDR3 sequence is 12 residues long. Germline loops: CDR1 SGHTA, CDR2 FQGTGA. As DNA, the CDR3 is TGTGCCAGCAGCTTAATGGGGATAGAGTGGTTCTTC. Translating gives CASSLMGIEWFF.

This clone has just a few counts. V and J are TRBV2 and TRBJ2-3; 8 nucleotides agree with TRBD1. The CDR3 sequence is 15 residues long. Germline values: CDR1 SNHLY, CDR2 FYNNEI. J lost 2 bases, V lost 7 bases, and 8 bases had no gene match. Here the CDR3 reads CASKAGGSVTDTQYF. The CDR3 region has the DNA TGTGCCAGCAAAGCAGGGGGCTCTGTCACAGATACGCAGTATTTT.

The chain is built from TRBV28 and TRBJ2-1; D gene uncertain. From germline, CDR1 is MDHEN and CDR2 SYDVKM. With 5 bases removed from V and 9 bases from J, the gap between germline ends came to 26 bases. The CDR3 has 17 amino acids. CDR3 nucleotides: TGTGCCAGCAGTCCCCGTTCGCTAAGGATTTTCTTCGGTGAGCAGTTCTTC. This sequence encodes CASSPRSLRIFFGEQFF. Filled out from reference TRBV28 and TRBJ2-1, the complete variable domain reads DVKVTQSSRYLVKRTGEKVFLECVQDMDHENMFWYRQDPGLGLRLIYFSYDVKMKEKGDIPEGYSVSREKKERFSLILESASTNQTSMYLCASSPRSLRIFFGEQFFGPGTRLTVL.

CDR3 amino acids: CASSGDRKNYGYTF. The CDR3 DNA reads TGTGCCAGCAGCGGGGACAGAAAGAACTATGGCTACACCTTC. The V call is TRBV9, the J call TRBJ1-2; 7 nucleotides line up with TRBD1. V shed 3 bases and J 2 bases; nucleotides not matched to a gene: 4. Germline loops: CDR1 SGDLS, CDR2 YYNGEE. The CDR3 is 14 amino acids.

The chain couples TRBV5-6 to TRBJ2-1; perhaps TRBD2 as D (5 bases). Trimming stripped 0 bases from V and 0 bases from J, with 7 bases between. CDR1 is SGHDT and CDR2 is YYEEEE in the germline V gene. This CDR3 is built from 15 residues. The CDR3 reads CASSLGGSSYNEQFF. As DNA, the CDR3 is TGTGCCAGCAGCTTGGGAGGGAGCTCCTACAATGAGCAGTTCTTC.

This chain links TRBV30 with TRBJ1-1, with D perhaps TRBD1 (5 bases). Trimming removed 3 bases at V and 3 bases at J, with 20 bases between. Germline V gives CDR1 GTSNPN, CDR2 SVGIG (reference sequence). The CDR3 is 16 amino acids. CDR3 region: CAWRGGYNEIHTEAFF. The DNA for the CDR3 is TGTGCCTGGAGGGGGGGTTATAATGAGATCCACACTGAAGCTTTCTTT.